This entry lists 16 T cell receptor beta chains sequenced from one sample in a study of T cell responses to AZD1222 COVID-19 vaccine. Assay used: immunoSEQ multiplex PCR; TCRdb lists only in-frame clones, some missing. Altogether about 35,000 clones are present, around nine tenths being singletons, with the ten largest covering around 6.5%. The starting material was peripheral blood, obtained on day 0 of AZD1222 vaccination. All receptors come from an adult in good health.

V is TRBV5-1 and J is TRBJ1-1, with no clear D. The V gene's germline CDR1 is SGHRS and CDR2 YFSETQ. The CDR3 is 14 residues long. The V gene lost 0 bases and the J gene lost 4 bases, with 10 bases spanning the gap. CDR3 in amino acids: CASSLEFGATEAFF. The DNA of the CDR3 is TGCGCCAGCAGCTTGGAGTTCGGTGCCACTGAAGCTTTCTTT. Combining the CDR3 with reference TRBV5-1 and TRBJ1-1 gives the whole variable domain KAGVTQTPRYLIKTRGQQVTLSCSPISGHRSVSWYQQTPGQGLQFLFEYFSETQRNKGNFPGRFSGRQFSNSRSEMNVSTLELGDSALYLCASSLEFGATEAFFGQGTRLTVV.

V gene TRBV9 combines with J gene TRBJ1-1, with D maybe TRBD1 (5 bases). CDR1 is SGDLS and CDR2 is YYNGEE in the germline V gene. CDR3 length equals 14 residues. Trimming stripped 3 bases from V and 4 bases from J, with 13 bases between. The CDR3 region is CASSEGPGGTEAFF. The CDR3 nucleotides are TGTGCCAGCAGCGAGGGTCCCGGGGGCACTGAAGCTTTCTTT.

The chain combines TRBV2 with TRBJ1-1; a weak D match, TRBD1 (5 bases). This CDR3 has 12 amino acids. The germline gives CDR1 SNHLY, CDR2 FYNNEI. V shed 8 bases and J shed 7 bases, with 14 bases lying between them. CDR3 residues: CASRGLGSEAFF. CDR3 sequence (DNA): TGTGCCAGCCGGGGCCTGGGGAGTGAAGCTTTCTTT.

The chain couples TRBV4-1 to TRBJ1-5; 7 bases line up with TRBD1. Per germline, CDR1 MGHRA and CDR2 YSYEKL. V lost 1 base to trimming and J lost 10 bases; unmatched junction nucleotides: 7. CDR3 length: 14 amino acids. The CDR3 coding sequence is TGCGCCAGCAGCCAAGCAGGGGGGTCTCGACCCCAGCATTTT. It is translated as CASSQAGGSRPQHF.

For the CDR3, the DNA is TGTGCCAGTAGTATTAACAGGGGGGGGACCCAGTACTTC. Amino acids: CASSINRGGTQYF. This sequence joins TRBV19 and TRBJ2-5; D is possibly TRBD1 (8 bases). In germline, CDR1 is LNHDA, CDR2 SQIVND (reference sequence). There are 13 residues in the CDR3. V dropped 3 bases and J dropped 7 bases, with 12 bases sitting between them. The full variable domain, completed using reference TRBV19 and TRBJ2-5, is DGGITQSPKYLFRKEGQNVTLSCEQNLNHDAMYWYRQDPGQGLRLIYYSQIVNDFQKGDIAEGYSVSREKKESFPLTVTSAQKNPTAFYLCASSINRGGTQYFGPGTRLLVL.

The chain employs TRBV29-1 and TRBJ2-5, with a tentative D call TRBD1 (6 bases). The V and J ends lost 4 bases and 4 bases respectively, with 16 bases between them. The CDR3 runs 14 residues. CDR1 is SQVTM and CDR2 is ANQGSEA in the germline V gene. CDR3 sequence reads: CSVGFAGARETQYF. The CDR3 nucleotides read TGCAGCGTTGGGTTTGCAGGGGCAAGAGAGACCCAGTACTTC.

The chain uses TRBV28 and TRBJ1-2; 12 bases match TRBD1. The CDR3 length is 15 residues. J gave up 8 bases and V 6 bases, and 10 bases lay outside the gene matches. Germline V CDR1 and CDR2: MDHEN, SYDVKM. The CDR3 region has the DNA TGTGCCAGCAGCCCGACCCGGGACAGGGGGCCAGGCTACACCTTC. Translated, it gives CASSPTRDRGPGYTF.

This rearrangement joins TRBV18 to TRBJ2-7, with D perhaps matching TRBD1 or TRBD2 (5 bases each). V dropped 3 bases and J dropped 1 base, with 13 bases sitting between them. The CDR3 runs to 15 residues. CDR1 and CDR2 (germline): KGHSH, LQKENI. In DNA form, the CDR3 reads TGTGCCAGCTCACCCCTTCGGGACCGATCCTACGAGCAGTACTTC. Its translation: CASSPLRDRSYEQYF.

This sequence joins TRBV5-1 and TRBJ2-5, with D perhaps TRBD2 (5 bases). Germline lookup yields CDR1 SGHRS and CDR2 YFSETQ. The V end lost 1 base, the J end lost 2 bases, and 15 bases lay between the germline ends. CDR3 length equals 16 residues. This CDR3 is CASSLNGWRVQETQYF. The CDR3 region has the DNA TGCGCCAGCAGCTTGAATGGGTGGCGGGTACAAGAGACCCAGTACTTC.

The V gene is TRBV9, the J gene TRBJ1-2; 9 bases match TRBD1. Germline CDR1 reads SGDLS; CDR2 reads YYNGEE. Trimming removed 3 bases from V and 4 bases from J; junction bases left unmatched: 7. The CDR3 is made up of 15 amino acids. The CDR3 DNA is TGTGCCAGCAGCGCCATTTTACAGGGGGCCTATGGCTACACCTTC. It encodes CASSAILQGAYGYTF.

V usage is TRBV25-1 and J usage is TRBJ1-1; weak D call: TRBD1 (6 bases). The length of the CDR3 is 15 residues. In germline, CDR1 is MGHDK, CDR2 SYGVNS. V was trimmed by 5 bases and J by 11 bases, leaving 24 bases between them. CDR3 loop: CASSRAHGGSKGAFF. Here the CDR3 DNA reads TGTGCCAGCAGTAGAGCCCACGGGGGCTCTAAGGGGGCTTTCTTT.

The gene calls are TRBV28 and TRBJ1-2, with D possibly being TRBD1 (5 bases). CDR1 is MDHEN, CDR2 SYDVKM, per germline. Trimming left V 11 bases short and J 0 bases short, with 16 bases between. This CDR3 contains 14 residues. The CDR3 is CAGGGAKANYGYTF. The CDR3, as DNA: TGTGCCGGGGGAGGGGCCAAAGCTAACTATGGCTACACCTTC.

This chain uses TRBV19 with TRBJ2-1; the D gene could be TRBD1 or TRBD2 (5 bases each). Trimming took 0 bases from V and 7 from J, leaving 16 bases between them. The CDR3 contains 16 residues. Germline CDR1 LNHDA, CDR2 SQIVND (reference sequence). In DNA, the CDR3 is TGTGCCAGTAGTATAGAGTCGGCTAGGGGAGTGAATGAGCAGTTCTTC. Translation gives CASSIESARGVNEQFF.

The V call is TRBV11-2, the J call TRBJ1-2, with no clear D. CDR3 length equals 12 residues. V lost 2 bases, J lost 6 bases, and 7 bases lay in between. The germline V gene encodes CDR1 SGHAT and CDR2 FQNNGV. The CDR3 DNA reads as TGTGCCAGCAGCTTAAACTCGGATGGCTACACCTTC. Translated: CASSLNSDGYTF. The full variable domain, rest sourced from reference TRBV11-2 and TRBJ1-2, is EAGVAQSPRYKIIEKRQSVAFWCNPISGHATLYWYQQILGQGPKLLIQFQNNGVVDDSQLPKDRFSAERLKGVDSTLKIQPAKLEDSAVYLCASSLNSDGYTFGSGTRLTVV.

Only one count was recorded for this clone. The CDR3 nucleotides are TGTGCCAGCTCACCGACAGGGGGCGCAACGGGGGCCAACGTCCTGACTTTC. It codes for CASSPTGGATGANVLTF. This rearrangement joins TRBV18 to TRBJ2-6, with TRBD1 matching over 10 bases. Trimming at V came to 3 bases and at J to 4 bases, leaving 6 bases not matched to a gene. There are 17 residues in the CDR3. Germline lookup yields CDR1 KGHSH and CDR2 LQKENI.

The chain's CDR3 is CASRLTRSLTDTQYF. As DNA, the CDR3 is TGTGCCAGCAGGTTGACTAGAAGTTTGACGGATACGCAGTATTTT. The chain carries TRBV7-3 and TRBJ2-3, with a weak D call TRBD2 (6 bases). Germline loops: CDR1 SGHTA, CDR2 FQGTGA. The CDR3 loop spans 15 amino acids. Trimming shortened V by 6 bases and J by 6 bases, and 19 bases separated the two germline ends.